Below, one T cell receptor beta chain is given with its context. Antigen unknown. The record originates from a study of blood T cells in healthy people across ages. A second PCR, run for about 6 to 11 cycles, used a sample-barcoded 5' primer plus a J-beta primer mix. TCRdb redid the calling of the 5' RACE reads with MiXCR, one entry per CDR3 protein. The sample carries some 1.5 million distinct CDR3 sequences, roughly 27% recorded once. Study conclusions and caveats: The fall in TCR beta diversity per million T cells was roughly linear with age.

Individuals who donated were healthy Caucasians from Russia aged roughly 6 to 90. Each donor had approximately 10 milliliters of peripheral blood drawn. This sequence was found in a woman aged 30 to 39 in good health. Sequences were obtained from blood.

CDR3 bases: TGTGCCAGCAGCGGCCGGGTCGCCGGAGAACAGCCCCAGCATTTT. Translation: CASSGRVAGEQPQHF. The chain couples TRBV11-3 to TRBJ1-5; D is ambiguous. V lost 5 bases and J 7 bases, leaving 18 bases between the germline ends. CDR1 and CDR2 from the germline V gene are SGHNT and YENEEA. The CDR3 sequence is 15 residues long.